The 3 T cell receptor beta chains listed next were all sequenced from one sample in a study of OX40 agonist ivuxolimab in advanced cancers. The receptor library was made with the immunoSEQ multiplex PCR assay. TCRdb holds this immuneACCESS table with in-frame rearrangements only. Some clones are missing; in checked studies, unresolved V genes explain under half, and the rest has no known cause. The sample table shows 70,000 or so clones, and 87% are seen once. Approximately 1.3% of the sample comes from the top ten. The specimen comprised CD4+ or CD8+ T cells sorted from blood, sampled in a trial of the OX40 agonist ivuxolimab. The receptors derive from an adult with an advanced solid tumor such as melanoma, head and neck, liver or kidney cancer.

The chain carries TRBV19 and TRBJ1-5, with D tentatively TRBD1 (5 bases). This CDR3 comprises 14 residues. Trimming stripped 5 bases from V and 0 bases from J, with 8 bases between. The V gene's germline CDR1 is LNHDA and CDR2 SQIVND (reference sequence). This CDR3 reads CASSWGSSNQPQHF. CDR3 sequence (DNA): TGTGCCAGTAGTTGGGGGAGTAGCAATCAGCCCCAGCATTTT.

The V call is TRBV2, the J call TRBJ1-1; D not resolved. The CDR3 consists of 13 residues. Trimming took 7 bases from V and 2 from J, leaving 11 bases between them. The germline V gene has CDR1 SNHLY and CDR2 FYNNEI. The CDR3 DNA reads TGTGCCAGCAAAGGGCTCCACAACACTGAAGCTTTCTTT. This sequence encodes CASKGLHNTEAFF. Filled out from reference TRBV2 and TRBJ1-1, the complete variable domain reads EPEVTQTPSHQVTQMGQEVILRCVPISNHLYFYWYRQILGQKVEFLVSFYNNEISEKSEIFDDQFSVERPDGSNFTLKIRSTKLEDSAMYFCASKGLHNTEAFFGQGTRLTVV.

The CDR3 nucleotides are TGCGCCAGCAGTGAGCCTAGACATAGGACTCCAAAATACGAGCAGTACTTC. Protein: CASSEPRHRTPKYEQYF. This chain connects TRBV10-2 to TRBJ2-7; the D gene is possibly TRBD2 (5 bases). V lost 2 bases to trimming and J lost 4 bases, with 21 bases between them. Looked up from germline, CDR1 is WSHSY and CDR2 is SAAADI. The CDR3 loop spans 17 amino acids.